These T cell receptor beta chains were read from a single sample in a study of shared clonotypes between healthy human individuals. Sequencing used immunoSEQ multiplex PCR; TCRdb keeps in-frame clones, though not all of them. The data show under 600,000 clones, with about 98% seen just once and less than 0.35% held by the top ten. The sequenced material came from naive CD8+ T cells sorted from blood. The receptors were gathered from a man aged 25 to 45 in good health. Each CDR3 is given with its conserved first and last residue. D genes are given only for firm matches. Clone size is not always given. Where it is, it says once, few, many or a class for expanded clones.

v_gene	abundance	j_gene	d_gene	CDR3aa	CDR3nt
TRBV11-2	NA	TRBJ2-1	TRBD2	CASSPRTSGSSRTVSKFF	TGTGCCAGCAGCCCCCGGACTAGCGGGAGTTCGAGGACGGTTTCAAAGTTCTTC
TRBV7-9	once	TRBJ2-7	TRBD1	CASSSWDSYEQYF	TGTGCCAGCAGCAGTTGGGACAGTTACGAGCAGTACTTC
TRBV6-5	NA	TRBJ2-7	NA	CASSPLATNSYEQYF	TGTGCCAGCAGCCCCCTGGCAACCAACTCCTACGAGCAGTACTTC
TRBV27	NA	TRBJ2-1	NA	CASSLGSQYNEQFF	TGTGCCAGCAGTTTAGGGTCCCAATACAATGAGCAGTTCTTC
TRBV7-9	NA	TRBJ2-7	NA	CASSLPTGYEQYF	TGTGCCAGCAGCTTACCGACGGGCTACGAGCAGTACTTC
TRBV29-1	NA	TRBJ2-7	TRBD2	CSVDSSGNSYEQYF	TGCAGCGTTGACAGTAGCGGGAACTCCTACGAGCAGTACTTC
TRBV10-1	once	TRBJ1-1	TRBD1	CASSGTGATEAFF	TGCGCCAGCAGTGGGACAGGGGCGACTGAAGCTTTCTTT
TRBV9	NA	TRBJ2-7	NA	CASSPGGEQYF	TGTGCCAGCAGCCCTGGTGGGGAGCAGTACTTC
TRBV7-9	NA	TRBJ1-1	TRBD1	CASSSGQGANTEAFF	TGTGCCAGCAGCTCGGGACAGGGAGCGAACACTGAAGCTTTCTTT
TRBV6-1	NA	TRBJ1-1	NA	CASSEAGPFSEAFF	TGTGCCAGCAGTGAAGCGGGGCCTTTTTCGGAGGCTTTCTTT
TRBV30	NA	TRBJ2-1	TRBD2	CAWSLTSGSEQFF	TGTGCCTGGAGTTTGACTAGCGGGAGTGAGCAGTTCTTC
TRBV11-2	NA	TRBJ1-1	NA	CASSSTENTEAFF	TGTGCCAGCAGCTCGACAGAGAACACTGAAGCTTTCTTT
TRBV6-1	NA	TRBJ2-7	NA	CASSEARGPRSEQYF	TGTGCCAGCAGTGAAGCGCGGGGACCGCGTTCCGAGCAGTACTTC
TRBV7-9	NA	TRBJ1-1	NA	CASSLAATEAFF	TGTGCCAGCAGCTTAGCCGCGACTGAAGCTTTCTTT
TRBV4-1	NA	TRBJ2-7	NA	CASSQARGTPYEQYF	TGCGCCAGCAGCCAAGCGAGGGGGACACCCTACGAGCAGTACTTC
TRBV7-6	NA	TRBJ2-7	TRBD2	CASSSLAGDSYEQYF	TGTGCCAGCAGCTCCCTAGCGGGGGACTCCTACGAGCAGTACTTC
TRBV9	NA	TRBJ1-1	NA	CASSAVGTGAGTEAFF	TGTGCCAGCAGCGCCGTCGGGACGGGGGCGGGCACTGAAGCTTTCTTT
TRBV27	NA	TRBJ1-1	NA	CASKMQGQNTEAFF	TGTGCCAGTAAAATGCAGGGGCAGAACACTGAAGCTTTCTTT
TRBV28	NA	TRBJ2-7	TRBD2	CASSSSGRDEQYF	TGTGCCAGCAGTTCAAGCGGGAGGGACGAGCAGTACTTC
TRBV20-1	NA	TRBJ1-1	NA	CSARVGGEAFF	TGCAGTGCTAGAGTAGGAGGTGAAGCTTTCTTT
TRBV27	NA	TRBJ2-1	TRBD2	CASSLLTSGVYNEQFF	TGTGCCAGCAGTCTGCTTACTAGCGGGGTTTACAATGAGCAGTTCTTC
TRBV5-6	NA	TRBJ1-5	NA	CASSLGTVKQPQHF	TGTGCCAGCAGCTTGGGAACAGTCAAACAGCCCCAGCATTTT
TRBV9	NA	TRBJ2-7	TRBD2	CASSVAATSGPGGAYEQYF	TGTGCCAGCAGCGTAGCCGCGACTAGCGGGCCGGGGGGGGCCTACGAGCAGTACTTC